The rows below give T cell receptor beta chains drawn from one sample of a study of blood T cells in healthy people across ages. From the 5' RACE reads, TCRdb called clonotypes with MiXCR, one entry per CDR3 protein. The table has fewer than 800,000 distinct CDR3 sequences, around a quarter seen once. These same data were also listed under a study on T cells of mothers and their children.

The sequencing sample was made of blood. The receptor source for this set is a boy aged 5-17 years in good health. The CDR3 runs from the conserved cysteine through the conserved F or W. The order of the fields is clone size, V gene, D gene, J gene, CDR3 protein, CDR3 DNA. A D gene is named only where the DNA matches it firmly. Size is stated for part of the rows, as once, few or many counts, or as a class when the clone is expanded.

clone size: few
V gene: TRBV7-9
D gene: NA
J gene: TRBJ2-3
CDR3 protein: CASSPPGPEGTDTQYF
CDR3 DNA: TGTGCCAGCAGCCCGCCGGGCCCGGAGGGCACAGATACGCAGTATTTT

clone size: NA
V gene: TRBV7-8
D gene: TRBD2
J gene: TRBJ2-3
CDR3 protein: CASSLLAGEDTQYF
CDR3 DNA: TGTGCCAGCAGCTTATTAGCGGGAGAGGATACGCAGTATTTT

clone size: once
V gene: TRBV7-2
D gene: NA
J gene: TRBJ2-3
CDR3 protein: CASSSWADTQYF
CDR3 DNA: TGTGCCAGCAGCTCGTGGGCCGATACGCAGTATTTT

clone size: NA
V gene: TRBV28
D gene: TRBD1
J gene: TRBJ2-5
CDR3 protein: CASSSQGGRTKETQYF
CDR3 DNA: TGTGCCAGCAGTTCCCAAGGGGGCCGTACAAAAGAGACCCAGTACTTC

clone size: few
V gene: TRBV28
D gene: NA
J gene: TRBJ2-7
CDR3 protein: CASRTGLGQYF
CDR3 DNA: TGTGCCAGCAGAACAGGGCTTGGGCAGTACTTC

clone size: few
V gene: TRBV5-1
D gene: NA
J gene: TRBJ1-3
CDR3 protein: CASSLERANSGNTIYF
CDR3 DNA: TGCGCCAGCAGCTTGGAGAGGGCTAACTCTGGAAACACCATATATTTT

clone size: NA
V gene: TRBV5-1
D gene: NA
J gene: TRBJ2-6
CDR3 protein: CASSLELGTTGANVLTF
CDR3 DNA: TGCGCCAGCAGCTTGGAGCTAGGAACTACTGGGGCCAACGTCCTGACTTTC

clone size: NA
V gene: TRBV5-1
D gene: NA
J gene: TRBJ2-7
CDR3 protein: CASSRDIDYEQYF
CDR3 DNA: TGCGCCAGCAGTCGGGACATTGACTACGAGCAGTACTTC

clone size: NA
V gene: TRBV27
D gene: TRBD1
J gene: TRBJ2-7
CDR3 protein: CASSLVSGTGFGEQYF
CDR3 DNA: TGTGCCAGCAGCCTAGTCTCCGGGACAGGGTTTGGCGAGCAGTACTTC

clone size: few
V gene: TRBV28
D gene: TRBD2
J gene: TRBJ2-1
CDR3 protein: CASSTERGAGNEQFF
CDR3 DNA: TGTGCCAGCAGTACAGAGCGGGGGGCCGGGAATGAGCAGTTCTTC

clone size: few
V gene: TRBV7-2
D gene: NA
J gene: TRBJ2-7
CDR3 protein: CASSLASPPYGQYF
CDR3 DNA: TGTGCCAGCAGCTTAGCATCTCCTCCCTACGGGCAGTACTTC

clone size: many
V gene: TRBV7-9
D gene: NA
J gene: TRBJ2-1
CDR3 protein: CASSLGGGYNEQFF
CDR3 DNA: TGCGCCAGCAGCTTGGGTGGCGGCTACAATGAGCAGTTCTTC

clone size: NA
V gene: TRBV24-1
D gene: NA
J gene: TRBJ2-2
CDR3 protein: CATSDDPDRLFF
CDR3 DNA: TGTGCCACCAGTGATGATCCCGATCGGCTGTTTTTT

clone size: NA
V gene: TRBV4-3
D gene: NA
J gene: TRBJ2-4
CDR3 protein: CASSQDRGNIQYF
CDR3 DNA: TGCGCCAGCAGCCAAGATCGGGGAAACATTCAGTACTTC

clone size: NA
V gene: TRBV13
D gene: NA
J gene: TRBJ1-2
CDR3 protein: CASSQRPYGYTF
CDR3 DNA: TGTGCCAGCAGCCAGCGGCCGTATGGCTACACCTTC

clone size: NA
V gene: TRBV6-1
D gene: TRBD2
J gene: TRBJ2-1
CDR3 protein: CASSPRIAGGYEQFF
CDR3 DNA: TGTGCCAGCAGTCCGCGGATAGCGGGGGGTTATGAGCAGTTCTTC

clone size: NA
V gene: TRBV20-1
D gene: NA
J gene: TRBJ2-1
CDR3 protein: CSARGGLLHDEQFF
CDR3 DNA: TGCAGTGCTAGAGGCGGACTTCTACACGATGAGCAGTTCTTC

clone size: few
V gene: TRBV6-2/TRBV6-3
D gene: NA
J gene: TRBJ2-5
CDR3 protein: CASSYSSSGHLKETQYF
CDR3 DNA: TGTGCCAGCAGTTACTCCTCATCAGGACACCTGAAGGAGACCCAGTACTTC

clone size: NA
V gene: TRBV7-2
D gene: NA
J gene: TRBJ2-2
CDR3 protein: CASSLDYMGSGELFF
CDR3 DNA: TGTGCCAGCAGCTTAGACTATATGGGATCCGGGGAGCTGTTTTTT

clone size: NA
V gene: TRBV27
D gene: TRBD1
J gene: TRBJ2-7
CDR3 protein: CASGTAPTYEQYF
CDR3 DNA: TGTGCCAGCGGGACAGCCCCAACCTACGAGCAGTACTTC

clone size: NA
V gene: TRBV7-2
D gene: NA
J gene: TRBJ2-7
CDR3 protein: CASSFDSGGEVPYEQYF
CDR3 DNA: TGTGCCAGCAGCTTTGATTCCGGGGGAGAGGTTCCCTACGAGCAGTACTTC

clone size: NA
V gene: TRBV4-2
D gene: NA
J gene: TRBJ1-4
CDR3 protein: CASSQESDSQGWEKLFF
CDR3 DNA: TGTGCCAGCAGCCAAGAGAGTGACAGCCAAGGTTGGGAAAAACTGTTTTTT

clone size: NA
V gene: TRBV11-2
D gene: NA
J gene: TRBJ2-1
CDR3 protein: CASSWSGPPLYNEQFF
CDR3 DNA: TGTGCCAGCAGCTGGTCTGGCCCACCACTATACAATGAGCAGTTCTTC

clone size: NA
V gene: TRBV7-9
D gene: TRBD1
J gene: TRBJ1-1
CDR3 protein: CASSDRDVGTEAFF
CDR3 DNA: TGTGCCAGCAGCGACAGGGATGTGGGCACTGAAGCTTTCTTT

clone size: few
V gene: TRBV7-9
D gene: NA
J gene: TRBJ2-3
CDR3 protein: CASSSTDLRADTQYF
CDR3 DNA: TGTGCCAGCAGCTCGACCGACCTAAGGGCAGATACGCAGTATTTT

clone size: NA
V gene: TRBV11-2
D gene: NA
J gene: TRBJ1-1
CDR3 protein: CASSLVRAAEAFF
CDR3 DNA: TGTGCCAGCAGCTTAGTAAGGGCGGCTGAAGCTTTCTTT

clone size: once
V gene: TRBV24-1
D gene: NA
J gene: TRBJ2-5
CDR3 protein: CATSDLRDREETQYF
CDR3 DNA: TGTGCCACCAGTGATCTCCGGGACCGAGAAGAGACCCAGTACTTC

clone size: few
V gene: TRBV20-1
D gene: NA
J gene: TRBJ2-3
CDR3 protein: CSAEEIDTDTQYF
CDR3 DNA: TGCAGTGCCGAGGAGATTGACACAGATACGCAGTATTTT

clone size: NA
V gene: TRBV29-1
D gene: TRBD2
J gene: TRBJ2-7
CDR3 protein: CSVGTGGFYEQYF
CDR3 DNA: TGCAGCGTGGGGACGGGAGGATTCTACGAGCAGTACTTC

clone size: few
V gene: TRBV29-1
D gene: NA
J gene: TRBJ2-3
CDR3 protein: CSGLGDSTDTQYF
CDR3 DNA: TGCAGCGGGCTAGGAGATAGCACAGATACGCAGTATTTT

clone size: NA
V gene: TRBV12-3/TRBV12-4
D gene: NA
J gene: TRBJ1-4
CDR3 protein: CTSSLPRPPEEKLFF
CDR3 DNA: TGTACCAGCAGTTTACCCCGGCCCCCGGAGGAAAAACTGTTTTTT

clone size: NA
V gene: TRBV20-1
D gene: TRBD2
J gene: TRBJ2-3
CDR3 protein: CSARPQLAQETDTQYF
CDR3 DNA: TGCAGTGCTAGACCCCAACTAGCGCAAGAAACAGATACGCAGTATTTT

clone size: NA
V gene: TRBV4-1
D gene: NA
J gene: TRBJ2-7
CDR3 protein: CASSHPKGDGYEQYF
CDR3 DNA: TGCGCCAGCAGCCATCCCAAGGGGGACGGCTACGAGCAGTACTTC

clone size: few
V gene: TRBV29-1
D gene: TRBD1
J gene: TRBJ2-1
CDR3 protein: CSVESDRETYEQFF
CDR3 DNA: TGCAGCGTTGAGAGCGACAGGGAGACCTACGAGCAGTTCTTC

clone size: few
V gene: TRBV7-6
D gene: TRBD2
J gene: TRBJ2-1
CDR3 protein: CASTGTSGSSRGTYNEQFF
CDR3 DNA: TGTGCCAGCACTGGGACTAGCGGGAGTAGTCGCGGGACCTACAATGAGCAGTTCTTC

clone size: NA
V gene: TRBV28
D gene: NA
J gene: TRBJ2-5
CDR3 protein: CASSLGGVGLQETQYF
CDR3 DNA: TGTGCCAGCAGCCTCGGTGGGGTCGGGCTACAAGAGACCCAGTACTTC

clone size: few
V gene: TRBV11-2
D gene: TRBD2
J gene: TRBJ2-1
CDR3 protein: CASSISGRAFDEQFF
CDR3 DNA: TGTGCCAGCAGCATAAGCGGGAGGGCCTTCGATGAGCAGTTCTTC

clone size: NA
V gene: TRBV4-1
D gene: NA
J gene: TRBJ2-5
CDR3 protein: CASSPGKGETQYF
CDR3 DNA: TGCGCCAGCAGCCCCGGGAAGGGCGAGACCCAGTACTTC

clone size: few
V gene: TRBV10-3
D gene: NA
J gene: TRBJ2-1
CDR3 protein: CAISGNREVNEQFF
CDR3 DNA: TGTGCCATCAGTGGAAACAGGGAGGTCAATGAGCAGTTCTTC

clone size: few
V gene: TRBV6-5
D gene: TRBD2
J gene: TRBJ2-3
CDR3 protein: CASSYEREDKDTQYF
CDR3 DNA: TGTGCCAGCAGTTACGAGCGGGAGGACAAAGATACGCAGTATTTT

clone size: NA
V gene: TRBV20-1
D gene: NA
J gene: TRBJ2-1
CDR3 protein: CSARDRDSANEQFF
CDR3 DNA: TGCAGTGCTAGAGATAGGGATAGCGCCAATGAGCAGTTCTTC

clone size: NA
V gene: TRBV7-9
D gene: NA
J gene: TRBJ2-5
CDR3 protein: CASSLELPETQYF
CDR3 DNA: TGTGCCAGCAGCTTAGAGTTGCCAGAGACCCAGTACTTC

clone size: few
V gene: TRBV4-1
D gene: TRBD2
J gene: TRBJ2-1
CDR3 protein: CASSQEWGLAGYNEQFF
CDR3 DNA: TGCGCCAGCAGCCAAGAATGGGGACTAGCGGGATACAATGAGCAGTTCTTC

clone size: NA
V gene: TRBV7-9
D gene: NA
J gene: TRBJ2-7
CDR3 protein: CASSLQVAYEQYF
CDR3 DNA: TGTGCCAGCAGCTTACAGGTTGCGTACGAGCAGTACTTC

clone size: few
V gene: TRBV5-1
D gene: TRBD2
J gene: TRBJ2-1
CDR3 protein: CASSSYLAGGYNNEQFF
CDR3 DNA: TGCGCCAGCAGCTCCTACTTAGCGGGAGGGTATAATAATGAGCAGTTCTTC

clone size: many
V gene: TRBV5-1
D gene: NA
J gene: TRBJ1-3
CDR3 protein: CASSPQAGPGSGNTIYF
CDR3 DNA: TGCGCCAGCAGCCCCCAGGCGGGCCCCGGGTCTGGAAACACCATATATTTT

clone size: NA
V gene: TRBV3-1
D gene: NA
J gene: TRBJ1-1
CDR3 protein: CASSRGGANAEAFF
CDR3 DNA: TGTGCCAGCAGCCGGGGAGGGGCTAATGCTGAAGCTTTCTTT

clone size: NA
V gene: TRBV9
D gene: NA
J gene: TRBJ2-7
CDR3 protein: CASSVGFTWDEQYF
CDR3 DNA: TGTGCCAGCAGCGTAGGGTTCACCTGGGACGAGCAGTACTTC

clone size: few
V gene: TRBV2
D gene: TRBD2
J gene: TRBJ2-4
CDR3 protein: CASTGGKNIQYF
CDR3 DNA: TGTGCCAGCACGGGGGGCAAAAACATTCAGTACTTC

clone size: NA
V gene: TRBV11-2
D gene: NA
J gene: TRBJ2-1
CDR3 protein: CASSWLQGVNEQFF
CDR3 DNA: TGTGCCAGCAGCTGGTTGCAGGGAGTGAATGAGCAGTTCTTC